This TCR beta chain derives from a study of cytomegalovirus exposure and HLA in healthy donors. Across the whole study: There were about 85 million unique TCRs (from HLA-typed donors) in an early data release.

Study-level results: Some TCR beta chains (164 of them) were listed as cytomegalovirus-associated. The only immune exposure information that was available was CMV serostatus.

The study ran its PCR with 60 Vbeta and 13 Jbeta primers. The repertoire was sequenced with immunoSEQ multiplex PCR; TCRdb's copy has only in-frame clones and lacks some. The data show about 26,000 clones, approximately 70% seen once. This clone was counted a few times. The target antigen is unknown. The sequencing sample was made of PBMCs. This TCR was recovered from a woman aged 50 to 65 in good health and CMV-seronegative.

The CDR3 sequence: CASSLGTSGSYEQFF. The CDR3 nucleotides read TGTGCCAGCAGCTTAGGGACTAGCGGGAGTTATGAGCAGTTCTTC. The genes are TRBV7-6 and TRBJ2-1; 13 bases line up with TRBD2. The CDR3 has 15 residues. V shed 1 base and J 8 bases; nucleotides not matched to a gene: 2. Germline CDR1 reads SGHVS; CDR2 reads FNYEAQ.